This T cell receptor (beta chain) is from a study of shared clonotypes between healthy human individuals. Looking at the study overall: Three plates each covered CD4 naive and memory; CD8 naive two, CD8 memory one.

Samples underwent the assay at deep level. Using 200 ng DNA, 32,000 or so T cell genomes, the sorted-subset replicate PCRs were run. TCRdb's table, derived via immunoSEQ multiplex PCR, lists solely in-frame clones and lacks some. The profile shows fewer than 2.5 million clones, under 95% of them singletons. The sequence derives from a man between 18 and 29 years old in good health. Some clones in this sample may be carry-over from other donors' samples. Sequenced material: naive CD4+ T cells from PBMCs. Subset of the sample: CD45RA+ positively selected.

The CDR3 DNA reads as TGTGCCAGCAGTTCCCGTCCCTCAGGACCACGGAACTATGGCTACACCTTC. Its translation: CASSSRPSGPRNYGYTF. The chain carries TRBV28 and TRBJ1-2; D gene unclear. Germline loops: CDR1 MDHEN, CDR2 SYDVKM. CDR3 length equals 17 residues. V gave up 4 bases and J gave up 2 bases, with 20 bases separating them.